Sequencing of this T cell receptor beta chain was carried out in a study of pediatric ulcerative colitis. Regarding the study as a whole: Compared with controls, ulcerative colitis showed greater blood-rectum clone sharing. Total lymphocyte DNA, not sorted subsets, was the template.

This was a survey-level run. Sequencing depth was up to 500,000 reads per sample. TCRdb's table, derived via immunoSEQ multiplex PCR, lists solely in-frame clones and lacks some. The sample contains tens of thousands of clones, over 70% of which appear only once. Concerning this clone: Its antigen is unknown.

This receptor was obtained from a boy aged 10-17 years who was a control in a study of pediatric ulcerative colitis. Sequencing input: blood.

The CDR3 sequence is CASSPRPRGTYNEQFF. The CDR3 coding sequence is TGTGCCAGCAGCCCGAGGCCTCGCGGGACCTACAATGAGCAGTTCTTC. This chain uses TRBV5-4 with TRBJ2-1, with D perhaps matching TRBD2 (6 bases). This CDR3 has 16 residues. Per the germline V gene, CDR1 is SGHNT and CDR2 is YYREEE (reference sequence). V dropped 4 bases and J dropped 2 bases, with 16 bases sitting between them.